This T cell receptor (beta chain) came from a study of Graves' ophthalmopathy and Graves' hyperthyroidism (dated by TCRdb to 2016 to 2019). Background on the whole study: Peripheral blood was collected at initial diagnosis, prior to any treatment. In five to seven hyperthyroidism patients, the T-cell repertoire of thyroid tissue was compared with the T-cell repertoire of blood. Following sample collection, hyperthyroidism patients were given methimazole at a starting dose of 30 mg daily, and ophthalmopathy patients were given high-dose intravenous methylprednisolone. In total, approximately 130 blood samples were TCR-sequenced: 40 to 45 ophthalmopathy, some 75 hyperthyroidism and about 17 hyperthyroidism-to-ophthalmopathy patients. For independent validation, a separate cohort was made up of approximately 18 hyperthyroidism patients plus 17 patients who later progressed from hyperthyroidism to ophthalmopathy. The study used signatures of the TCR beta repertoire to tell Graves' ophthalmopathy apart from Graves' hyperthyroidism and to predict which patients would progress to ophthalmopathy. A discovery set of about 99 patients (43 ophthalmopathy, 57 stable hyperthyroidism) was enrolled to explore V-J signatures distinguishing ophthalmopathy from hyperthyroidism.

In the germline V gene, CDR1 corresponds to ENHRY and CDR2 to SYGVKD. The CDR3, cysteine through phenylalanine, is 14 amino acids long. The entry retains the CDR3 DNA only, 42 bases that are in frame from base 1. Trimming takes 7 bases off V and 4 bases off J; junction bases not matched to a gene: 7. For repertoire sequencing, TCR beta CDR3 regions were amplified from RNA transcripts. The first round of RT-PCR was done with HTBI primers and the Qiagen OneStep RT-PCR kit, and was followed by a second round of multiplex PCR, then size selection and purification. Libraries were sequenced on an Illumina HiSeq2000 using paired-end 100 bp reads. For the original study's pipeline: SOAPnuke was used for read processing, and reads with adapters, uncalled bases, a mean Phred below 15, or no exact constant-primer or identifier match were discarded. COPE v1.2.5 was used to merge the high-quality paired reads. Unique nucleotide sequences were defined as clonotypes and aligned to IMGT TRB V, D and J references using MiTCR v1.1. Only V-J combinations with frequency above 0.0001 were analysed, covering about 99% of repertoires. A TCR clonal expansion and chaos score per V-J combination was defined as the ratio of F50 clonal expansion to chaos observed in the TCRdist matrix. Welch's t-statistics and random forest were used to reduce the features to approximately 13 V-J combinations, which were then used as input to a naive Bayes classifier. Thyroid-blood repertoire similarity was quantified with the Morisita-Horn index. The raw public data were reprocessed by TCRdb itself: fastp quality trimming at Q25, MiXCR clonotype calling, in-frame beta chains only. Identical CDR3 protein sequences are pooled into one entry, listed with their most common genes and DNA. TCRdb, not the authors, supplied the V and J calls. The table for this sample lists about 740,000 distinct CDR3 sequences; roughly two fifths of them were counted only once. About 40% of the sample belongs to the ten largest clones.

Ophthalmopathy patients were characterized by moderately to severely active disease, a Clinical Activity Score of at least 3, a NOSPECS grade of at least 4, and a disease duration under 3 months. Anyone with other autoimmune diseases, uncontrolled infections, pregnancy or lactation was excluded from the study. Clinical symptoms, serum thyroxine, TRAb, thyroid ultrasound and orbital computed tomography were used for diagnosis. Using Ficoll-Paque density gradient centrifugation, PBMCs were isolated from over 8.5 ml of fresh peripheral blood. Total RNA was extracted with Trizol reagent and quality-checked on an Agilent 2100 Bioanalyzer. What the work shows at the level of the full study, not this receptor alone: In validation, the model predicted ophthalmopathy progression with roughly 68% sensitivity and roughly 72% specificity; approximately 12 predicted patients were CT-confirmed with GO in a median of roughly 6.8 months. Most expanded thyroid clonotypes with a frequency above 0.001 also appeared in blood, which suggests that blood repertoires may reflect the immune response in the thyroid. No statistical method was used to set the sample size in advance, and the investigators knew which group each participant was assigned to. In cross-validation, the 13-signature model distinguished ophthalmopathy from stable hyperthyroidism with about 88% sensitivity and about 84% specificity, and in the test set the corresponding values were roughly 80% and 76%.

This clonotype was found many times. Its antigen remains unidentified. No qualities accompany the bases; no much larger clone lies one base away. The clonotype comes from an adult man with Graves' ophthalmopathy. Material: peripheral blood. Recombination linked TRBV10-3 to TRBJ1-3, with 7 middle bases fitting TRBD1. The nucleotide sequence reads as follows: TGTGCCATCATGAATAACAGGGGCGGAAACACCATATATTTT. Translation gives CAIMNNRGGNTIYF.